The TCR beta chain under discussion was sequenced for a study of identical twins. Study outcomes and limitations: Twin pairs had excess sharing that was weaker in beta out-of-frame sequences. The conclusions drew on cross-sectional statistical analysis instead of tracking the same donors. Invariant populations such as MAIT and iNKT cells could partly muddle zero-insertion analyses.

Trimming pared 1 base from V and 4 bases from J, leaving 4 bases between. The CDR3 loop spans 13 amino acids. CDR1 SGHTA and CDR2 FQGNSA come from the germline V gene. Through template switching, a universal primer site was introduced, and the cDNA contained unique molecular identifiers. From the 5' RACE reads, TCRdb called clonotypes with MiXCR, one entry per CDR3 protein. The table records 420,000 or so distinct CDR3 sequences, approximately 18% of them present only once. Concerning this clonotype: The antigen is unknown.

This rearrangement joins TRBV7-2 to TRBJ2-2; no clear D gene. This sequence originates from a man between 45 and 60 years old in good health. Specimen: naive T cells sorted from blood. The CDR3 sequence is CASSLDSTGELFF. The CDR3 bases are TGTGCCAGCAGCTTAGATAGCACCGGGGAGCTGTTTTTT.